The present TCR beta chain was sequenced within a study of shared clonotypes between healthy human individuals. Study-wide results and caveats: Sampling included only blood; tissue repertoires likely differ. Naive subsets generally exceeded memory subsets in estimated richness.

Assay used: immunoSEQ multiplex PCR; TCRdb lists only in-frame clones, some missing. The sample holds some 2,500,000 clones, roughly 93% seen once. On this clone: Its antigen is currently unknown.

The CDR3 is 15 amino acids. V dropped 3 bases and J dropped 7 bases, with 16 bases sitting between them. The V gene's germline CDR1 is MDHEN and CDR2 SYDVKM. Donors comprised healthy HIV-negative adults lacking recent acute infections or vaccinations. Donors comprised only Caucasian adults living in Nashville, Tennessee. This clonotype originated in a young man in good health. Some clones in this sample may be carry-over from other donors' samples. The chain combines TRBV28 with TRBJ1-3; tentatively, D is TRBD1 (6 bases). Sequencing was performed on naive CD4+ T cells from PBMCs. This sample's subset: CD45RA+ positively selected. For the CDR3, the DNA is TGTGCCAGCAGTTTGGGTTCAGGGGAGGGCAACACCATATATTTT. Protein: CASSLGSGEGNTIYF. Full variable domain (remainder filled in from reference TRBV28 and TRBJ1-3): DVKVTQSSRYLVKRTGEKVFLECVQDMDHENMFWYRQDPGLGLRLIYFSYDVKMKEKGDIPEGYSVSREKKERFSLILESASTNQTSMYLCASSLGSGEGNTIYFGEGSWLTVV.